A selection of T cell receptor beta chains follows, all from one sample in a study of T cells after yellow fever vaccination. MiXCR was run by TCRdb on the 5' RACE reads, yielding one entry per CDR3 protein. The sample carries about 550,000 distinct CDR3 sequences, 15% to 20% recorded once. The sample consisted of PBMCs, taken 15 days after the yellow fever booster vaccination. These receptors all come from a man under 40 who received the YFV17D yellow fever vaccine. The CDR3 runs from the conserved cysteine through the conserved F or W. Fields, in order: J gene, CDR3 length, clone size, D gene, V gene, CDR3 DNA, CDR3 protein. A D gene is named only where the DNA matches it firmly. Only some rows state a clone size, as once, few, many or a class for expanded clones.

J gene: TRBJ2-5; CDR3 length: 11; clone size: -; D gene: -; V gene: TRBV20-1; CDR3 DNA: TGCAGTGTAGTCTGGGAAGAGACCCAGTACTTC; CDR3 protein: CSVVWEETQYF
J gene: TRBJ2-5; CDR3 length: 13; clone size: -; D gene: -; V gene: TRBV7-2; CDR3 DNA: TGTGCCAGCAGCGCTCACAGGGTCGGGACCCAGTACTTC; CDR3 protein: CASSAHRVGTQYF
J gene: TRBJ2-7; CDR3 length: 18; clone size: -; D gene: TRBD1; V gene: TRBV11-2; CDR3 DNA: TGTGCCAGCAGCCTCCTTAGTGGGACAGGGTTTCTCTCCTACGAGCAGTACTTC; CDR3 protein: CASSLLSGTGFLSYEQYF
J gene: TRBJ1-2; CDR3 length: 14; clone size: -; D gene: TRBD1; V gene: TRBV6-1; CDR3 DNA: TGTGCCAGCAGGGACAGGGCCCATCCCTATGGCTACACCTTC; CDR3 protein: CASRDRAHPYGYTF
J gene: TRBJ2-1; CDR3 length: 17; clone size: -; D gene: -; V gene: TRBV4-3; CDR3 DNA: TGCGCCAGCAGCCTCGGAAGACAAACCAGCTCCTACAATGAGCAGTTCTTC; CDR3 protein: CASSLGRQTSSYNEQFF
J gene: TRBJ2-7; CDR3 length: 14; clone size: few; D gene: -; V gene: TRBV12-3/TRBV12-4; CDR3 DNA: TGTGCCAGCACTGGAGGTGCCCTCTCCTACGAGCAGTACTTC; CDR3 protein: CASTGGALSYEQYF
J gene: TRBJ2-3; CDR3 length: 15; clone size: -; D gene: TRBD1; V gene: TRBV5-5; CDR3 DNA: TGTGCCAGCAGCATCGGACAGGGGGGAACAGATACGCAGTATTTT; CDR3 protein: CASSIGQGGTDTQYF
J gene: TRBJ2-2; CDR3 length: 15; clone size: -; D gene: TRBD2; V gene: TRBV20-1; CDR3 DNA: TGCAGTGCTAGAACTAGCGGGAGGGCCCTCGGGGAGCTGTTTTTT; CDR3 protein: CSARTSGRALGELFF
J gene: TRBJ2-1; CDR3 length: 15; clone size: few; D gene: TRBD2; V gene: TRBV7-2; CDR3 DNA: TGTGCCAGCAGCCTACCGGGACTAGCGTCCAATGAGCAGTTCTTC; CDR3 protein: CASSLPGLASNEQFF
J gene: TRBJ2-1; CDR3 length: 12; clone size: -; D gene: TRBD2; V gene: TRBV18; CDR3 DNA: TGTGCCAGCTCATCCCCACTAGCGGGGCTAGTCTTC; CDR3 protein: CASSSPLAGLVF
J gene: TRBJ2-1; CDR3 length: 15; clone size: -; D gene: TRBD2; V gene: TRBV9; CDR3 DNA: TGTGCCAGCAGCGTGACTAGCGGGAGGGTTGGTGAGCAGTTCTTC; CDR3 protein: CASSVTSGRVGEQFF
J gene: TRBJ1-5; CDR3 length: 13; clone size: many; D gene: -; V gene: TRBV30; CDR3 DNA: TGTGCCTGGAGTAAGGGGACGGGGCAGCCCCAGCATTTT; CDR3 protein: CAWSKGTGQPQHF
J gene: TRBJ2-7; CDR3 length: 14; clone size: few; D gene: -; V gene: TRBV5-1; CDR3 DNA: TGCGCCAGCAGCTCTTCGACAGAAAATTACGAGCAGTACTTC; CDR3 protein: CASSSSTENYEQYF
J gene: TRBJ2-4; CDR3 length: 13; clone size: -; D gene: -; V gene: TRBV18; CDR3 DNA: TGTGCCAGCTCACCAGAGGTCAGGGACATTCAGTACTTC; CDR3 protein: CASSPEVRDIQYF
J gene: TRBJ1-2; CDR3 length: 12; clone size: -; D gene: TRBD1; V gene: TRBV12-3/TRBV12-4; CDR3 DNA: TGTGCCAGCAGTATGGGACAGGATGGCTACACCTTC; CDR3 protein: CASSMGQDGYTF
J gene: TRBJ2-1; CDR3 length: 12; clone size: many; D gene: TRBD2; V gene: TRBV11-2; CDR3 DNA: TGTGCCAGCAGCTTCGCCGGGACTAGTGTGTTCTTC; CDR3 protein: CASSFAGTSVFF
J gene: TRBJ1-2; CDR3 length: 14; clone size: few; D gene: TRBD1; V gene: TRBV6-1; CDR3 DNA: TGTGCCAGCAACCCGGGACAGGGTACCTATGGCTACACCTTC; CDR3 protein: CASNPGQGTYGYTF
J gene: TRBJ2-4; CDR3 length: 13; clone size: few; D gene: -; V gene: TRBV7-9; CDR3 DNA: TGTGCCAGCAGCTTACAGGGGTTGGACATTCAGTACTTC; CDR3 protein: CASSLQGLDIQYF
J gene: TRBJ2-1; CDR3 length: 12; clone size: few; D gene: -; V gene: TRBV14; CDR3 DNA: TGTGCCAGCAGCCTGGATCGCCATGAGCAGTTCTTC; CDR3 protein: CASSLDRHEQFF
J gene: TRBJ2-7; CDR3 length: 13; clone size: few; D gene: TRBD1; V gene: TRBV20-1; CDR3 DNA: TGCAGTCCTTTAAGGACAGGAACCTACGAGCAGTACTTC; CDR3 protein: CSPLRTGTYEQYF
J gene: TRBJ2-1; CDR3 length: 14; clone size: few; D gene: TRBD2; V gene: TRBV20-1; CDR3 DNA: TGCAGTCCCACTCGGAATAGCGGGGCCCCCGAGCAGTTCTTC; CDR3 protein: CSPTRNSGAPEQFF
J gene: TRBJ2-2; CDR3 length: 13; clone size: -; D gene: -; V gene: TRBV7-3; CDR3 DNA: TGTGCCAGCAGCCCCCCTGGGACCGGGGAGCTGTTTTTT; CDR3 protein: CASSPPGTGELFF
J gene: TRBJ1-2; CDR3 length: 15; clone size: -; D gene: -; V gene: TRBV4-2; CDR3 DNA: TGTGCCAGCAGCCAAGCGACAGTAGCTAACTATGGCTACACCTTC; CDR3 protein: CASSQATVANYGYTF